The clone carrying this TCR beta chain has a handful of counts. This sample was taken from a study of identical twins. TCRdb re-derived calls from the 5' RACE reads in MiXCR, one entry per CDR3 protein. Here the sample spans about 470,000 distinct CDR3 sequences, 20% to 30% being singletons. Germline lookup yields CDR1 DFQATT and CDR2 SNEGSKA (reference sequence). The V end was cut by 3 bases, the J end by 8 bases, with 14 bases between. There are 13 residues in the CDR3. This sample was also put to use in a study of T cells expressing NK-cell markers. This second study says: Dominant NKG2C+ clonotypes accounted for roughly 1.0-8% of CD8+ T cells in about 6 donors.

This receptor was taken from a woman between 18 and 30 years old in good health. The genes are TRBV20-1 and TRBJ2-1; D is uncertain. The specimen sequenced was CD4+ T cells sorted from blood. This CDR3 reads CSARHGFLDEQFF. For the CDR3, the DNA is TGCAGTGCTAGGCATGGGTTTTTGGATGAGCAGTTCTTC.